This is a list of T cell receptor beta chains from one sample in a study of T cell repertoires in cytomegalovirus infection. Via MiXCR, TCRdb re-called the reads, giving one row per CDR3 protein. The sample includes fewer than 900,000 distinct CDR3 sequences, about 29% of them seen just once. No antigens are known for them. The sample consisted of cultured CD8+ T cells from PBMCs, taken from culture after CMV antigen stimulation. The receptors come from a human donor in good health (CMV status not recorded). Some clones in this sample may be carry-over from other donors' samples. The CDR3 runs from the conserved cysteine through the conserved F or W. Fields, in order: V gene, clone size, D gene, J gene, CDR3 protein, CDR3 DNA. D genes are given only for firm matches. Clone size, where shown, is once, few, many, or a class for clones that have expanded.

v_call: TRBV7-6
clone_size: -
d_call: -
j_call: TRBJ1-1
cdr3_aa: CASSLEQVMNTEAFF
cdr3_nt: TGTGCCAGCAGCTTAGAGCAGGTCATGAACACTGAAGCTTTCTTT

v_call: TRBV19
clone_size: few
d_call: TRBD1
j_call: TRBJ2-1
cdr3_aa: CATRLRGKANEQFF
cdr3_nt: TGTGCCACCAGACTCAGGGGGAAAGCAAATGAGCAGTTCTTC

v_call: TRBV5-5
clone_size: -
d_call: -
j_call: TRBJ2-2
cdr3_aa: CASSLYGVTGELFF
cdr3_nt: TGTGCCAGCAGCTTGTACGGAGTGACCGGGGAGCTGTTTTTT

v_call: TRBV5-6
clone_size: few
d_call: -
j_call: TRBJ2-3
cdr3_aa: CASSPQGDTQYF
cdr3_nt: TGTGCCAGCAGCCCTCAGGGAGATACGCAGTATTTT

v_call: TRBV4-1
clone_size: many
d_call: -
j_call: TRBJ1-4
cdr3_aa: CASSQVLSQREKLFF
cdr3_nt: TGCGCCAGCAGCCAAGTACTGTCGCAACGGGAAAAACTGTTTTTT

v_call: TRBV15
clone_size: few
d_call: -
j_call: TRBJ1-1
cdr3_aa: CATSRGTEAFF
cdr3_nt: TGTGCCACCAGCAGAGGCACTGAAGCTTTCTTT

v_call: TRBV12-3/TRBV12-4
clone_size: few
d_call: -
j_call: TRBJ1-2
cdr3_aa: CASSLDGGNYGYTF
cdr3_nt: TGTGCCAGCAGTTTAGACGGGGGGAACTATGGCTACACCTTC

v_call: TRBV7-8
clone_size: few
d_call: -
j_call: TRBJ2-7
cdr3_aa: CAIRTLTYEQYF
cdr3_nt: TGTGCCATTCGGACACTGACCTACGAGCAGTACTTC

v_call: TRBV6-1
clone_size: many
d_call: -
j_call: TRBJ2-3
cdr3_aa: CASSVLLSSTDTQYF
cdr3_nt: TGTGCCAGCAGTGTGCTCCTCTCTAGCACAGATACGCAGTATTTT

v_call: TRBV28
clone_size: few
d_call: TRBD1
j_call: TRBJ1-3
cdr3_aa: CASSPGTGQRDTIYF
cdr3_nt: TGTGCCAGCAGTCCCGGGACAGGTCAACGGGACACCATATATTTT

v_call: TRBV20-1
clone_size: few
d_call: -
j_call: TRBJ1-4
cdr3_aa: CSAREWNRLNEKLFF
cdr3_nt: TGCAGTGCTAGAGAGTGGAACCGCCTTAATGAAAAACTGTTTTTT

v_call: TRBV19
clone_size: -
d_call: -
j_call: TRBJ1-1
cdr3_aa: CASTPRTGPVTTENTEAFF
cdr3_nt: TGTGCCAGTACCCCTAGAACCGGACCCGTCACTACCGAGAACACTGAAGCTTTCTTT

v_call: TRBV7-9
clone_size: few
d_call: -
j_call: TRBJ1-5
cdr3_aa: CASSLGGWGQLNQPQHF
cdr3_nt: TGTGCCAGCAGCTTAGGAGGTTGGGGGCAGTTAAATCAGCCCCAGCATTTT

v_call: TRBV7-6
clone_size: few
d_call: TRBD1
j_call: TRBJ1-1
cdr3_aa: CASSPPYGTGGPENTEAFF
cdr3_nt: TGTGCCAGCAGCCCTCCGTATGGCACAGGGGGCCCGGAGAACACTGAAGCTTTCTTT

v_call: TRBV7-6
clone_size: few
d_call: TRBD2
j_call: TRBJ2-1
cdr3_aa: CASSATSGGLYNEQFF
cdr3_nt: TGTGCCAGCAGCGCAACTAGCGGGGGGCTCTACAATGAGCAGTTCTTC

v_call: TRBV20-1
clone_size: -
d_call: -
j_call: TRBJ1-2
cdr3_aa: CSAPGGEANYGYTF
cdr3_nt: TGCAGTGCTCCGGGGGGGGAGGCCAACTATGGCTACACCTTC

v_call: TRBV7-2
clone_size: many
d_call: TRBD1
j_call: TRBJ1-6
cdr3_aa: CASSPHRDRGSPLHF
cdr3_nt: TGTGCCAGCAGCCCGCACCGGGACAGGGGCTCACCCCTCCACTTT

v_call: TRBV7-2
clone_size: many
d_call: TRBD1
j_call: TRBJ1-5
cdr3_aa: CASSPRPGTGELQHF
cdr3_nt: TGTGCCAGCAGCCCTCGTCCCGGGACAGGGGAGCTCCAGCATTTT

v_call: TRBV6-6
clone_size: many
d_call: -
j_call: TRBJ1-1
cdr3_aa: CASSYEGDGTEAFF
cdr3_nt: TGTGCCAGCAGTTATGAGGGGGACGGAACTGAAGCTTTCTTT

v_call: TRBV9
clone_size: -
d_call: -
j_call: TRBJ2-7
cdr3_aa: CASSPQVLRGAPIEQYF
cdr3_nt: TGTGCCAGCAGCCCGCAGGTGTTACGGGGGGCCCCTATCGAGCAGTACTTC

v_call: TRBV19
clone_size: -
d_call: -
j_call: TRBJ1-2
cdr3_aa: CASMGADGYTF
cdr3_nt: TGTGCCAGTATGGGGGCTGATGGCTACACCTTC

v_call: TRBV7-8
clone_size: -
d_call: -
j_call: TRBJ1-5
cdr3_aa: CASSLADDRIGQPQHF
cdr3_nt: TGTGCCAGCAGCTTAGCGGATGACAGGATCGGTCAGCCCCAGCATTTT

v_call: TRBV29-1
clone_size: -
d_call: -
j_call: TRBJ1-2
cdr3_aa: CSVEDRKGYTF
cdr3_nt: TGCAGCGTTGAAGATCGGAAAGGCTACACCTTC

v_call: TRBV2
clone_size: few
d_call: -
j_call: TRBJ1-2
cdr3_aa: CASSGNENYGYTF
cdr3_nt: TGTGCCAGCAGTGGAAATGAAAACTATGGCTACACCTTC

v_call: TRBV7-2
clone_size: many
d_call: -
j_call: TRBJ1-1
cdr3_aa: CASSPWGGPMNTEAFF
cdr3_nt: TGTGCCAGCAGTCCCTGGGGGGGGCCCATGAACACTGAAGCTTTCTTT

v_call: TRBV11-2
clone_size: -
d_call: -
j_call: TRBJ2-2
cdr3_aa: CASSPTPTNTGELFF
cdr3_nt: TGTGCCAGCAGCCCCACCCCCACGAACACCGGGGAGCTGTTTTTT

v_call: TRBV20-1
clone_size: few
d_call: -
j_call: TRBJ1-5
cdr3_aa: CSARDGSQPQHF
cdr3_nt: TGCAGTGCTAGAGACGGAAGTCAGCCCCAGCATTTT

v_call: TRBV7-2
clone_size: many
d_call: -
j_call: TRBJ1-5
cdr3_aa: CASSLGPLASNQPQHF
cdr3_nt: TGTGCCAGCAGCTTAGGACCTCTAGCTAGCAATCAGCCCCAGCATTTT

v_call: TRBV7-9
clone_size: -
d_call: TRBD1
j_call: TRBJ2-6
cdr3_aa: CASSPKGTGGAGANVLTF
cdr3_nt: TGTGCCAGCAGCCCCAAGGGGACAGGGGGCGCTGGGGCCAACGTCCTGACTTTC

v_call: TRBV27
clone_size: few
d_call: -
j_call: TRBJ1-4
cdr3_aa: CASSLSQGSNEKLFF
cdr3_nt: TGTGCCAGCAGTTTATCCCAGGGCAGTAATGAAAAACTGTTTTTT

v_call: TRBV20-1
clone_size: -
d_call: TRBD2
j_call: TRBJ2-1
cdr3_aa: CSASPLAGGDNEQFF
cdr3_nt: TGCAGTGCTAGTCCACTAGCGGGGGGAGACAATGAGCAGTTCTTC

v_call: TRBV4-3
clone_size: few
d_call: -
j_call: TRBJ1-2
cdr3_aa: CASSPRGGTYLGYTF
cdr3_nt: TGCGCCAGCAGCCCACGCGGCGGTACATATCTTGGCTACACCTTC

v_call: TRBV7-2
clone_size: few
d_call: TRBD2
j_call: TRBJ2-1
cdr3_aa: CASSLDLRGAPNEQFF
cdr3_nt: TGTGCCAGCAGCTTAGATCTGCGGGGGGCCCCGAATGAGCAGTTCTTC

v_call: TRBV7-9
clone_size: few
d_call: -
j_call: TRBJ1-5
cdr3_aa: CASSGSGNQPQHF
cdr3_nt: TGTGCCAGCAGCGGTTCAGGGAACCAGCCCCAGCATTTT

v_call: TRBV6-2/TRBV6-3
clone_size: -
d_call: -
j_call: TRBJ1-6
cdr3_aa: CASSYKRDSRNSPLHF
cdr3_nt: TGTGCCAGCAGTTACAAACGCGACAGCCGTAATTCACCCCTCCACTTT

v_call: TRBV2
clone_size: few
d_call: TRBD1
j_call: TRBJ2-5
cdr3_aa: CASGGQQETQYF
cdr3_nt: TGTGCCAGCGGGGGACAGCAAGAGACCCAGTACTTC